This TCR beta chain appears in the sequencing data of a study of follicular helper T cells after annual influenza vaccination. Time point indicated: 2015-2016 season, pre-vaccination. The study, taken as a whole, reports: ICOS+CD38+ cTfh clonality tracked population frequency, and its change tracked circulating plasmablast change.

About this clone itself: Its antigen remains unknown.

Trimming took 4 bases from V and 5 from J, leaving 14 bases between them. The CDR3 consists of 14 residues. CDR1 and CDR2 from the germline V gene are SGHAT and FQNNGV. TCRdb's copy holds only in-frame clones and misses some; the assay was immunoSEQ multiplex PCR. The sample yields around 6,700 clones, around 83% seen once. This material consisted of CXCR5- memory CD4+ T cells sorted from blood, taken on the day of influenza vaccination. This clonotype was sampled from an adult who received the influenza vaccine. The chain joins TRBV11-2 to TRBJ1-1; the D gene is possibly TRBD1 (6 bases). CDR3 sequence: CASSSLKGGTEAFF. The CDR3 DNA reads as TGTGCCAGCAGCTCTCTGAAGGGGGGGACTGAAGCTTTCTTT. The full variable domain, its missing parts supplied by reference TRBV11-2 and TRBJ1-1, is EAGVAQSPRYKIIEKRQSVAFWCNPISGHATLYWYQQILGQGPKLLIQFQNNGVVDDSQLPKDRFSAERLKGVDSTLKIQPAKLEDSAVYLCASSSLKGGTEAFFGQGTRLTVV.